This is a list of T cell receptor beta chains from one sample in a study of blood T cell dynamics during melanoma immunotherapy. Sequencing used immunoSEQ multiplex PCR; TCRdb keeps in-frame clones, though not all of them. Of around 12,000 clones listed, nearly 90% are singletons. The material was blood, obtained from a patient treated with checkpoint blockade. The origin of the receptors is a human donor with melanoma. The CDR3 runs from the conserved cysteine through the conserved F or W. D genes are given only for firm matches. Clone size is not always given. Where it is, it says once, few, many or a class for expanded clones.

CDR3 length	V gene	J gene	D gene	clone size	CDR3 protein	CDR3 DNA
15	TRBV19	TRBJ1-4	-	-	CASSDQGLDNEKLFF	TGTGCCAGTAGTGACCAGGGGCTCGATAATGAAAAACTGTTTTTT
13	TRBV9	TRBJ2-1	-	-	CASSDGPYNEQFF	TGTGCCAGCAGCGATGGTCCCTACAATGAGCAGTTCTTC
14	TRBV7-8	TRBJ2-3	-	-	CASTLHDTTDTQYF	TGTGCCAGCACCCTTCACGACACCACAGATACGCAGTATTTT
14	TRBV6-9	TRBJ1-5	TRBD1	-	CASSYSQGGQPQHF	TGTGCCAGCAGTTATTCCCAGGGGGGACAGCCCCAGCATTTT
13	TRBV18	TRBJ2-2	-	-	CASSPGSSGELFF	TGTGCCAGCTCACCAGGGTCTTCCGGGGAGCTGTTTTTT
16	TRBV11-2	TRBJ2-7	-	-	CASRSVGGAHAGEQYF	TGTGCCAGCAGATCCGTGGGCGGGGCGCATGCTGGGGAGCAGTACTTC
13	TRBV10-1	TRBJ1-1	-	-	CASKPDLDTEAFF	TGCGCCAGCAAGCCAGATTTAGACACTGAAGCTTTCTTT
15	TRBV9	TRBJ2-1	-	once	CASSVDGDSYNEQFF	TGTGCCAGCAGCGTAGACGGGGACTCCTACAATGAGCAGTTCTTC
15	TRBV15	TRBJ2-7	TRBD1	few	CATSRERTGVDEQYF	TGTGCCACCAGCAGGGAGCGGACAGGGGTCGACGAGCAGTACTTC
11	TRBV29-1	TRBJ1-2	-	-	CSGDTYYGYTF	TGCAGCGGGGACACCTACTATGGCTACACCTTC
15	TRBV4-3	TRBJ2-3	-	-	CASSQGKKGTDTQYF	TGCGCCAGCAGCCAAGGGAAAAAGGGCACAGATACGCAGTATTTT